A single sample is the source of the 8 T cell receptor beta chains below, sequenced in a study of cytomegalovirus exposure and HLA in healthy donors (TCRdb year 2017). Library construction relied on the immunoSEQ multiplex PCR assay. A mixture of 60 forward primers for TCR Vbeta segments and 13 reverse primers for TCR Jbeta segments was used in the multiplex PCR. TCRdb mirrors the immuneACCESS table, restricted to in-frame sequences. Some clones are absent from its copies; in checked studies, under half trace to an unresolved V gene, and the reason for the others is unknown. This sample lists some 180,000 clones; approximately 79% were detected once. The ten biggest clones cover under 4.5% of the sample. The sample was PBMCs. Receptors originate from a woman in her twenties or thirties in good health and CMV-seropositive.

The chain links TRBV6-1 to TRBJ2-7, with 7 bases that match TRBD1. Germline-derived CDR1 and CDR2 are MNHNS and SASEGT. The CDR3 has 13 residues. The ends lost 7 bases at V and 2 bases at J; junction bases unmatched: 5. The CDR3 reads CASNRQGAYEQYF. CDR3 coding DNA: TGTGCCAGCAACAGACAGGGAGCCTACGAGCAGTACTTC.

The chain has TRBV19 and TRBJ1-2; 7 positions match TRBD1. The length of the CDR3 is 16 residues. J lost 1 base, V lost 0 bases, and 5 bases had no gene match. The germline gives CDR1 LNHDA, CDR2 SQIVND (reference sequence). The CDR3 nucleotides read TGTGCCAGTAGTATAGAACGACAGGGCCATAACTATGGCTACACCTTC. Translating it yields CASSIERQGHNYGYTF.

CDR3 sequence reads: CASGLVPGERYEQYF. DNA for the CDR3: TGTGCTAGTGGTTTGGTACCCGGGGAACGCTACGAGCAGTACTTC. The J gene is TRBJ2-7, the V gene TRBV12-5, with D tentatively TRBD2 (5 bases). The CDR3 contains 15 residues. The ends were cut back, 0 bases at V and 3 bases at J, with 12 bases in the middle. CDR1 is LGHNT, CDR2 FRNRAP, per germline.

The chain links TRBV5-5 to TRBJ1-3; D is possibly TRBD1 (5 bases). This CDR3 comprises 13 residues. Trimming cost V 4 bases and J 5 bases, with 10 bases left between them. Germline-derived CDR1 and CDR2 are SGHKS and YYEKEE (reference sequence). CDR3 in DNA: TGTGCCAGCAGCGGGTCAGGGAGAAACACCATATATTTT. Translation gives CASSGSGRNTIYF.

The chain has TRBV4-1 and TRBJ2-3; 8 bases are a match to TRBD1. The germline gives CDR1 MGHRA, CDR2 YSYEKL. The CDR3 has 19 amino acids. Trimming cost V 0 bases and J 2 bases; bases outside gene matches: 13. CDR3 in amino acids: CASSQEEKFGQGYTDTQYF. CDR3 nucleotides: TGCGCCAGCAGCCAAGAGGAAAAGTTTGGACAGGGTTACACAGATACGCAGTATTTT.

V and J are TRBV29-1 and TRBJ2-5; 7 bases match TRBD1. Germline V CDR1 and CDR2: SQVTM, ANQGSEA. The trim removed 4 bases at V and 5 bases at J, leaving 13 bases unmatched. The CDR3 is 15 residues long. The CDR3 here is CSVAPEGAVEETQYF. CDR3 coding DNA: TGCAGCGTTGCCCCTGAGGGGGCGGTGGAGGAGACCCAGTACTTC. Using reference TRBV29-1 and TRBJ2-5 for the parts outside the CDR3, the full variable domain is SAVISQKPSRDICQRGTSLTIQCQVDSQVTMMFWYRQQPGQSLTLIATANQGSEATYESGFVIDKFPISRPNLTFSTLTVSNMSPEDSSIYLCSVAPEGAVEETQYFGPGTRLLVL.

Here the CDR3 DNA reads TGCGCCAGCAGCCAAGTTATTCGGGGGGCCCACTATGGCTACACCTTC. Translated, it gives CASSQVIRGAHYGYTF. The V call is TRBV4-1, the J call TRBJ1-2, with D perhaps TRBD1 (6 bases). V gave up 1 base and J gave up 3 bases, with 15 bases separating them. The CDR3 loop spans 16 amino acids. Germline lookup yields CDR1 MGHRA and CDR2 YSYEKL.

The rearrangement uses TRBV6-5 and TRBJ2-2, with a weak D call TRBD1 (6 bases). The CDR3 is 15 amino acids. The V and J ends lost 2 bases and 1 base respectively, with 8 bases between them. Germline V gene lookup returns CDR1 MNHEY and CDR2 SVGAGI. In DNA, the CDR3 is TGTGCCAGCAGTTACCTAGGGGGGAACACCGGGGAGCTGTTTTTT. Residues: CASSYLGGNTGELFF.